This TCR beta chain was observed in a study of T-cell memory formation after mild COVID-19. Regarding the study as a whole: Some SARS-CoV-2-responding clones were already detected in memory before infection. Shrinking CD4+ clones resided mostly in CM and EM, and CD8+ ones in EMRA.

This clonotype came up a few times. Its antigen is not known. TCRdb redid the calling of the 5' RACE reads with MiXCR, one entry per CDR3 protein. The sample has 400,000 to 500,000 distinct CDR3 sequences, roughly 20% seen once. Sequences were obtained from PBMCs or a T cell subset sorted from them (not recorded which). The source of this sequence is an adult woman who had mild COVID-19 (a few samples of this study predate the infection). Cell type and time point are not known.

CDR3: CASSITGTGDGYTF. In DNA, the CDR3 is TGCGCCAGCAGCATAACCGGGACAGGCGATGGCTACACCTTC. This chain connects TRBV5-1 to TRBJ1-2; 8 nucleotides align to TRBD1. Germline V gives CDR1 SGHRS, CDR2 YFSETQ. CDR3 size: 14 residues. Trimming cost V 4 bases and J 6 bases; bases outside gene matches: 8.